This note documents a single T cell receptor (beta chain) sequence. Its specificity is not known. The entirety of the isolated RNA underwent reverse transcription, so expressed TCRB transcripts were sequenced. Assay used: immunoSEQ multiplex PCR; TCRdb lists only in-frame clones, some missing. The data show about 740,000 clones, 13% seen once. Trimming took off 6 bases at V and 3 bases at J, with 22 bases between the two ends. Germline CDR1 is SGHNT and CDR2 is YYREEE (reference sequence). CDR3 length: 16 amino acids. This record belongs to a study of beta chain features in type 1 diabetes. General study points: Highly expressing activated T cells could be over-counted with a cDNA template. There was no resolution here of whether HLA type influences TCRB rearrangement. Type 1 diabetes patients had TCRB CDR3s that were shorter (moderately but significantly so) in all four CD4+ subsets.

The receptor comes from a young man with type 1 diabetes. Sample: naive CD4+ T cells from blood. The V gene is TRBV5-4, the J gene TRBJ2-7; D is tentatively TRBD1 or TRBD2 (5 bases each). The CDR3 DNA reads TGTGCCAGCACAGGGCCCCCCGGGACGGTACTCTACGAGCAGTACTTC. Translated, it gives CASTGPPGTVLYEQYF.